This T cell receptor beta chain comes out of a study of shared clonotypes between healthy human individuals. Germline loops: CDR1 MDHEN, CDR2 SYDVKM. The CDR3 runs 15 residues. V was cut by 5 bases and J by 4 bases, with 15 bases left in between. The protocol was immunoSEQ multiplex PCR, while the TCRdb copy is restricted to in-frame clones and leaves out a portion. The data contain roughly 2 million clones, about 94% of them singletons. This TCR was sampled from a man younger than 35 in good health. The chain links TRBV28 to TRBJ2-1, with D tentatively TRBD2 (7 bases). Sequenced: naive CD4+ T cells sorted from blood. Subset given: CD45RA+ positively selected. CDR3 residues: CASSRGGALYNEQFF. The CDR3 DNA sequence: TGTGCCAGCAGTCGAGGGGGGGCTCTTTACAATGAGCAGTTCTTC.